This T cell receptor (beta chain) is from a study of beta chain features in type 1 diabetes. With regard to this clone: Its antigen is not known.

Findings and limits, study-wide: TCRB CDR3s were moderately but significantly shorter in Type 1 diabetes patients in all four CD4+ subsets. Whether TCRB rearrangement is influenced by HLA type went unresolved here.

CDR1 SGHNT and CDR2 YYREEE come from the germline V gene (reference sequence). This CDR3 comprises 16 residues. V lost 3 bases, J lost 2 bases, and 11 bases stayed unmatched. Reverse transcription of all isolated RNA meant that expressed TCRB transcripts were sequenced. Only in-frame clones appear in the TCRdb table, and some are missing; sequencing was by immunoSEQ multiplex PCR. Of roughly 350,000 clones in the sample, around 10% were seen once. Cells sorted by CD45RO/CCR7/CD25/CD127/CD95/CD27 comprised CD4+ naive, central memory, regulatory and stem cell-like memory cells. This TCR derives from a man aged 25 to 40 with type 1 diabetes. What was sequenced was central memory CD4+ T cells from blood. The chain couples TRBV5-4 to TRBJ2-7; 7 bases are a match to TRBD1. The CDR3 DNA reads as TGTGCCAGCAGCTCCTTGTCTTCCGGGACAGCCTACGAGCAGTACTTC. The encoded protein is CASSSLSSGTAYEQYF.